Presented here are 18 T cell receptor beta chains from one specimen sequenced in a study of cytomegalovirus exposure and HLA in healthy donors. PCR employed 60 Vbeta and 13 Jbeta primers. TCRdb keeps only in-frame clones here, not all; method: immunoSEQ multiplex PCR. Of over 100,000 clones in the sample, 50% to 75% are singletons; the top ten hold 2.4%. Sequencing was performed on PBMCs. Receptors originate from a woman aged 40 to 49 in good health and CMV-seronegative.

The chain couples TRBV4-1 to TRBJ1-2; 9 bases are a match to TRBD1. The CDR3 has 17 amino acids. Germline V gene sequence: CDR1 MGHRA, CDR2 YSYEKL. The J segment lost 5 bases and the V segment lost 3 bases, leaving 13 bases of the junction unmatched. CDR3 amino acids: CASSQILRDREWYGYTF. CDR3 nucleotides: TGCGCCAGCAGCCAGATCCTCCGGGACAGGGAGTGGTATGGCTACACCTTC.

CDR3 nucleotide sequence: TGTGCCAGCAGCTTGTGGGCGCGGAACACTGAAGCTTTCTTT. This encodes CASSLWARNTEAFF. This chain uses TRBV7-2 with TRBJ1-1; no reliable D call. The CDR3 is 14 residues long. The ends were cut back, 3 bases at V and 1 base at J, with 9 bases in the middle. Germline CDR1 and CDR2: SGHTA and FQGNSA.

The gene calls are TRBV27 and TRBJ1-1; possible D gene TRBD1, 6 bases. V was shortened by 0 bases and J by 4 bases, with 9 bases between the two germline ends. CDR3 length equals 14 residues. Germline CDR1 MNHEY, CDR2 SMNVEV (reference sequence). The CDR3: CASSLSGHFTEAFF. Here the CDR3 DNA reads TGTGCCAGCAGTTTATCGGGACACTTCACTGAAGCTTTCTTT.

The rearrangement links TRBV2 to TRBJ1-2; D may be TRBD1 (5 bases). V was shortened by 4 bases and J by 4 bases, with 13 bases between the two germline ends. The CDR3 spans 14 residues. Germline-derived CDR1 and CDR2 are SNHLY and FYNNEI. The CDR3 reads CASSASGGSYGYTF. CDR3 coding DNA: TGTGCCAGCAGTGCCTCGGGGGGATCCTATGGCTACACCTTC.

This chain uses TRBV19 with TRBJ2-7, with 7 bases identical to TRBD1. After removal of 5 bases from V and 2 bases from J, the junction contained 9 bases not matched to a gene. The CDR3 consists of 15 residues. Germline V gene sequence: CDR1 LNHDA, CDR2 SQIVND (reference sequence). CDR3 loop: CASSSLGQDTYEQYF. The CDR3 DNA reads as TGTGCCAGTAGTTCCCTCGGACAGGACACCTACGAGCAGTACTTC.

The rearrangement links TRBV30 to TRBJ1-3; D remains ambiguous. Germline V CDR1 and CDR2: GTSNPN, SVGIG (reference sequence). The CDR3 sequence is 13 residues long. V shed 0 bases and J shed 3 bases, with 6 bases lying between them. For the CDR3, the DNA is TGTGCCTGGAGTGTATCCGTTGGAAACACCATATATTTT. Its translation: CAWSVSVGNTIYF.

V gene TRBV7-9 combines with J gene TRBJ2-6; TRBD1 is a possible D gene (6 bases). The CDR3 covers 19 residues. The V and J ends lost 4 bases and 0 bases respectively, with 19 bases between them. Germline CDR1 SEHNR, CDR2 FQNEAQ (reference sequence). The CDR3 protein is CASSSAIQGHNSGANVLTF. The CDR3 nucleotides read TGTGCCAGCAGCTCGGCCATTCAGGGACACAACTCTGGGGCCAACGTCCTGACTTTC.

The chain carries TRBV28 and TRBJ2-3; TRBD2 matches at 9 bases. This CDR3 region has 17 residues. CDR1 and CDR2 from the germline V gene are MDHEN and SYDVKM. V gave up 6 bases and J gave up 0 bases; unmatched junction bases: 10. The CDR3 nucleotides are TGTGCCAGCAGAGCGGGGGGACATTTACCTAGCACAGATACGCAGTATTTT. This translates into CASRAGGHLPSTDTQYF. Full variable domain (outside the CDR3, taken from reference TRBV28 and TRBJ2-3): DVKVTQSSRYLVKRTGEKVFLECVQDMDHENMFWYRQDPGLGLRLIYFSYDVKMKEKGDIPEGYSVSREKKERFSLILESASTNQTSMYLCASRAGGHLPSTDTQYFGPGTRLTVL.

This clone appeared a few times. This chain uses TRBV15 with TRBJ2-1; unclear D gene. V shed 5 bases and J shed 0 bases, with 17 bases lying between them. In germline, CDR1 is LNHNV, CDR2 YYDKDF (reference sequence). The CDR3 covers 17 residues. Written as DNA, the CDR3 is TGTGCCACCAGCTATGAAAACACCCTTGGCTCCTACAATGAGCAGTTCTTC. Translation: CATSYENTLGSYNEQFF.

The V and J genes are TRBV4-2 and TRBJ1-1; 8 bases match TRBD1. The CDR3 extends over 18 amino acids. The V gene's germline CDR1 is LGHNA and CDR2 YNFKEQ. V shed 2 bases, J shed 5 bases, and the junction held 16 bases outside the gene matches. As DNA, the CDR3 is TGTGCCAGCAGCCAACGCCTTTACGGAGAACAGGGGGGGACTGAAGCTTTCTTT. It is translated as CASSQRLYGEQGGTEAFF.

V usage is TRBV14 and J usage is TRBJ1-5, with TRBD1 matching over 10 bases. Trimming took 4 bases from V and 7 from J; bases not matched to a gene: 1. CDR3 length equals 13 residues. Per germline, CDR1 SGHDN and CDR2 FVKESK. CDR3 loop: CASSLGQGQPQHF. The DNA of the CDR3 is TGTGCCAGCAGCCTGGGACAGGGGCAGCCCCAGCATTTT.

This clone was counted only a few times. The chain links TRBV10-1 to TRBJ2-7; TRBD1 agrees at 11 bases. Germline CDR1 and CDR2: WNHNN and SYGVQD (reference sequence). The CDR3 is made up of 12 amino acids. The trim removed 9 bases at V and 5 bases at J, leaving 3 bases unmatched. As DNA, the CDR3 is TGCGCCAGGGACAGGGGGCAACACGAGCAGTACTTC. Protein: CARDRGQHEQYF.

This chain links TRBV4-1 with TRBJ2-1; 15 bases align to TRBD2. Trimming cost V 3 bases and J 2 bases; bases outside gene matches: 8. The CDR3 totals 19 residues. The germline V gene encodes CDR1 MGHRA and CDR2 YSYEKL. CDR3 protein: CASSHFGLAGGKTYNEQFF. The CDR3 coding sequence is TGCGCCAGCAGCCATTTCGGACTAGCGGGGGGGAAGACCTACAATGAGCAGTTCTTC.

For this clone: At one end the junction does not follow the germline gene, possibly because of a read error. The chain uses TRBV29-1 and TRBJ2-3; TRBD1 agrees at 8 bases. CDR1 and CDR2 (germline): SQVTM, ANQGSEA. The CDR3 spans 12 residues. The CDR3 protein is CSVSTPGGAVVF. CDR3 sequence (DNA): TGCAGCGTTTCCACCCCAGGGGGCGCCGTGGTTTTT.

V usage is TRBV4-1 and J usage is TRBJ2-3, with TRBD2 matching over 10 bases. The CDR3 length is 17 residues. Per germline, CDR1 MGHRA and CDR2 YSYEKL. V dropped 4 bases and J dropped 2; count of bases not matched to a gene: 9. The CDR3 nucleotides read TGCGCCAGCAGCCGGTGGCCTAGCGGGGGCCTCACAGATACGCAGTATTTT. This encodes CASSRWPSGGLTDTQYF.

V gene TRBV27 combines with J gene TRBJ2-3; D ambiguous. Trimming cost V 4 bases and J 2 bases, with 4 bases left between them. This CDR3 spans 12 amino acids. CDR1 is MNHEY, CDR2 SMNVEV, per germline (reference sequence). The CDR3 loop reads CASSYYTDTQYF. The DNA for the CDR3 is TGTGCCAGCAGTTATTACACAGATACGCAGTATTTT.

The rearrangement links TRBV7-2 to TRBJ1-5; D is undetermined. The V and J ends lost 0 bases and 0 bases respectively, with 6 bases between them. The CDR3 totals 15 residues. Germline V gene lookup returns CDR1 SGHTA and CDR2 FQGNSA. The DNA of the CDR3 is TGTGCCAGCAGCTTAGCGAGCTATAGCAATCAGCCCCAGCATTTT. Encoded protein: CASSLASYSNQPQHF.

The chain combines TRBV2 with TRBJ2-2; weak D call: TRBD1 (6 bases). CDR1 and CDR2 (germline): SNHLY, FYNNEI. The CDR3 runs 18 residues. V was clipped by 6 bases and J by 5 bases, with 25 bases between them. CDR3 sequence (DNA): TGTGCCAGCAGCCCTGGAGGCAGGGGAATTGGTTTGACCGGGGAGCTGTTTTTT. It specifies CASSPGGRGIGLTGELFF.